The clone carrying this TCR beta chain has more than one count but fewer than ten. Its target is not known. This CDR3 region has 12 residues. The V and J ends lost 6 bases and 8 bases, in that order; junction bases with no gene match: 6. Germline V gene sequence: CDR1 MDHEN, CDR2 SYDVKM. This sample was taken from a study of T cells in localized non-small cell lung cancer. Whole-study results and caveats: Elevated blood T cell density was associated with longer overall survival. Among the tissues sampled, uninvolved adjacent lung had the highest T cell clonality, above tumor. Appearances in adjacent lung were noted for a median roughly 50 of the top 100 tumor clones. Owing to sequencing of a solitary tumor region, heterogeneity cannot be discounted.

Generated by immunoSEQ multiplex PCR, the TCRdb table keeps only in-frame clones and is missing some. The sample yields approximately 31,000 clones, approximately 94% seen once. The rearrangement links TRBV28 to TRBJ1-2; 7 bases agree with TRBD1. The sequences come from peripheral blood, collected before any cancer treatment. The receptor was isolated from a woman aged 35 to 70 with stage I lung adenocarcinoma. The CDR3 region is CASRGQIAGYTF. CDR3 coding DNA: TGTGCCAGCAGGGGACAGATCGCAGGCTACACCTTC.